The source of this T cell receptor (beta chain) is a study of shared clonotypes between healthy human individuals. Repertoires were generated with immunoSEQ multiplex PCR, while TCRdb's copy carries only in-frame clones and drops some. The data contain roughly 1.4 million clones, less than 99% of them singletons. Overall study results and limits: Sharing across four donors was highest in naive CD4 (roughly 5%) and lowest in memory CD8 (approximately 0.4%). Represented genetic and exposure-history diversity was restricted by having few donors. Rarefaction showed that sequencing of sorted subsets was incomplete (despite large depth).

Recent vaccinations or acute infections were absent in the healthy HIV-negative adult donors. Of note for this clone: The target antigen is unknown.

V lost 0 bases to trimming and J lost 4 bases; unmatched junction nucleotides: 7. Germline assignment: CDR1 WNHNN and CDR2 SYGVQD (reference sequence). This CDR3 spans 17 amino acids. The chain is built from TRBV10-1 and TRBJ2-3, with 10 bases identical to TRBD2. Sequenced: naive CD4+ T cells sorted from blood. Specified subset: CD45RA+ positively selected. The receptor was derived from a man under 40 in good health. The CDR3 sequence is CASSESLAGGVADTQYF. Written as DNA, the CDR3 is TGCGCCAGCAGTGAGTCTTTAGCGGGAGGTGTTGCAGATACGCAGTATTTT.